These 14 T cell receptor beta chains originate from one sample sequenced in a study of neurological immune-mediated disorders. Each CDR3 protein gets one entry after TCRdb re-called the 5' RACE reads with MiXCR. The repertoire holds 66,000 or so distinct CDR3 sequences, with 4% to 6% as singletons. Sequencing was done on a sample of PBMCs. All receptors come from a woman aged 25 to 39 with multiple sclerosis.

This clonotype came up many times. The chain is built from TRBV21-1 and TRBJ1-4; the table gives TRBD1 as D, unverified against the DNA. TRBV21-1 is a pseudogene locus. The CDR3 has 19 amino acids. This CDR3 is CASSKYVFREGKFNEKLFF. CDR3 coding DNA: TGTGCCAGCAGCAAATACGTCTTCAGGGAAGGGAAATTTAATGAAAAACTGTTTTTT.

At least ten counts were recorded for this clonotype. The V gene is TRBV20-1, the J gene TRBJ1-4, with D maybe TRBD1 (5 bases). The CDR3 totals 18 residues. Per germline, CDR1 DFQATT and CDR2 SNEGSKA (reference sequence). The V and J ends lost 1 base and 3 bases respectively, with 21 bases between them. CDR3 in DNA: TGCAGTGCTAGAGGTCCCGAGATGGGGCAGTCGGCTAATGAAAAACTGTTTTTT. This encodes CSARGPEMGQSANEKLFF.

The chain employs TRBV20-1 and TRBJ1-1; D possibly corresponds to TRBD1 (6 bases). The CDR3 runs to 13 residues. Looked up from germline, CDR1 is DFQATT and CDR2 is SNEGSKA (reference sequence). The V and J ends lost 6 bases and 10 bases respectively, with 21 bases between them. The DNA for the CDR3 is TGCAGTGCAGGACTCCCGGGGGGCCCCGGAGCTTTCTTT. Protein product: CSAGLPGGPGAFF.

This clonotype has ten or more counts. The chain couples TRBV7-3 to TRBJ1-2; no definite D call. This CDR3 has 11 residues. V lost 0 bases, J lost 12 bases, and 8 bases lay in between. Germline V gives CDR1 SGHTA, CDR2 FQGTGA. This CDR3 is CASSLTLSNTF. In DNA form, the CDR3 reads TGTGCCAGCAGCTTAACGTTATCCAACACCTTC.

At least ten counts were recorded for this clonotype. The chain has TRBV5-1 and TRBJ1-1, with 7 bases that match TRBD1. V gave up 4 bases and J gave up 5 bases; unmatched junction bases: 8. This CDR3 is 14 amino acids long. Germline V lookup: CDR1 SGHRS, CDR2 YFSETQ. DNA of the CDR3: TGCGCCAGCAGCAGACAGGGAGTAGAAACTGAAGCTTTCTTT. The encoded protein is CASSRQGVETEAFF.

This clonotype was detected ten times or more. This chain links TRBV12-3 or TRBV12-4 with TRBJ2-7; D tentatively fits TRBD1 or TRBD2 (5 bases each). The CDR3 length is 11 residues. V lost 3 bases and J lost 12, with 12 bases in between. Here the CDR3 reads CASSFQGPAYF. As DNA, the CDR3 is TGTGCCAGCAGTTTTCAGGGACCAGCGTACTTC.

This clonotype was seen repeatedly, ten times or more. The V and J genes are TRBV6-5 and TRBJ2-1, with no clear D. Deletions cut 0 bases from V and 2 bases from J, with 2 bases between. The germline V gene encodes CDR1 MNHEY and CDR2 SVGAGI. CDR3 size: 13 residues. CDR3: CASSYSTYNEQFF. CDR3 DNA: TGTGCCAGCAGTTACTCGACCTACAATGAGCAGTTCTTC.

This clonotype appeared many times. The CDR3 region has the DNA TGTGCCAGCAGGACAGTGGGGGCCGGGGAGCTGTTTTTT. As protein: CASRTVGAGELFF. The rearrangement joins TRBV6-5 to TRBJ2-2; D assignment may be TRBD1 or TRBD2 (5 bases each). V shed 6 bases and J shed 6 bases, with 11 bases lying between them. Germline assignment: CDR1 MNHEY and CDR2 SVGAGI. The CDR3 is 13 residues long.

This clonotype showed up many times. The chain couples TRBV20-1 to TRBJ2-1; no reliable D call. This CDR3 is 13 amino acids long. Trimming cost V 0 bases and J 10 bases, with 13 bases left between them. CDR1 is DFQATT and CDR2 is SNEGSKA in the germline V gene (reference sequence). The CDR3 DNA follows: TGCAGTGCTAGAGATCCCGATTCGGGCGAGCAGTTCTTC. It is translated as CSARDPDSGEQFF.

This clonotype showed up just a few times. The chain uses TRBV5-1 and TRBJ2-7; D is unresolved. Germline V gene sequence: CDR1 SGHRS, CDR2 YFSETQ. The length of the CDR3 is 13 residues. V lost 0 bases to trimming and J lost 7 bases, with 11 bases between them. In nucleotides, the CDR3 is TGCGCCAGCAGCTTGGGTAGGGCCGAAGAGCAGTACTTC. Its protein is CASSLGRAEEQYF.

This clonotype was seen repeatedly, ten times or more. This rearrangement joins TRBV5-5 to TRBJ2-7; D gene unclear. The CDR3 consists of 13 residues. The germline gives CDR1 SGHKS, CDR2 YYEKEE (reference sequence). V was trimmed by 2 bases and J by 4 bases, leaving 10 bases between them. The CDR3 here is CASSFISKYEQYF. CDR3 nucleotides: TGTGCCAGCAGCTTCATAAGCAAATACGAGCAGTACTTC. Supplemented by reference TRBV5-5 and TRBJ2-7, the full variable domain reads DAGVTQSPTHLIKTRGQQVTLRCSPISGHKSVSWYQQVLGQGPQFIFQYYEKEERGRGNFPDRFSARQFPNYSSELNVNALLLGDSALYLCASSFISKYEQYFGPGTRLTVT.

This clonotype came up a few times. The V call is TRBV4-2, the J call TRBJ1-2; D call uncertain. The length of the CDR3 is 13 residues. Trimming pared 0 bases from V and 4 bases from J, leaving 6 bases between. CDR1 is LGHNA, CDR2 YNFKEQ, per germline. The CDR3 nucleotides read TGTGCCAGCAGCCAAGATATCCCCTATGGCTACACCTTC. Residues: CASSQDIPYGYTF.

This clonotype has a count of ten or more. J is TRBJ2-3 and V is TRBV12-3 or TRBV12-4; TRBD2 matches 16 bases. V gave up 8 bases and J gave up 8 bases; unmatched junction bases: 4. The CDR3 has 14 amino acids. For the CDR3, the DNA is TGTGCCAGCGGGACTAGCGGGGGGGTGCGTACGCAGTATTTT. The encoded protein is CASGTSGGVRTQYF.

This clonotype has a count of ten or more. The rearrangement uses TRBV21-1 and TRBJ1-6. TRBV21-1 is assigned pseudogene status. The CDR3 consists of 18 residues. The CDR3 is CASSKTTVSPSYNSPLNF. The CDR3, as DNA: TGTGCCAGCAGCAAAACGACAGTTAGCCCGAGCTATAATTCACCCCTCAACTTT.